The rows below give T cell receptor beta chains drawn from one sample of a study of cytomegalovirus exposure and HLA in healthy donors. The assay was immunoSEQ multiplex PCR, and TCRdb's table has in-frame clones only and misses some. The data hold about 170,000 clones, with about 62% observed a single time. Sequencing was performed on PBMCs. These receptor sequences come from a man between 35 and 55 years old in good health and CMV-seronegative. CDR3s leave out the opening cysteine and the closing phenylalanine or tryptophan. A D gene is named only where the DNA matches it firmly.

TRBV5-4 NA ASSFGPRTEAF
TRBV29-1 NA SVRAGRGDTQY
TRBV18 NA ASSPPVQETQY
TRBV7-8 TRBD1 AGGDYNSPLH
TRBV19 NA ASSRQTEAF
TRBV11-2 TRBD2 ASSNLLSGSSYEQY
TRBV2 NA ASNPLGFYEQY
TRBV9 NA ASSVGTGMAYEQY
TRBV5-6 TRBD1 ASSLRGQISYEQY
TRBV15 TRBD1 ATSRGQGIVTGELF
TRBV19 NA ASSTRDTMNTEAF
TRBV4-1 NA ASSQSSVYNEQF
TRBV6-6 TRBD1 ASSYSSGGDGGELF
TRBV7-6 TRBD2 ASSLEGEGGTSGTYEQY